The T cell receptor (beta chain) described here comes from a study of cytomegalovirus exposure and HLA in healthy donors. The CDR3 loop spans 17 amino acids. Germline lookup yields CDR1 ENHRY and CDR2 SYGVKD. V lost 0 bases and J 0 bases, leaving 11 bases between the germline ends. 13 Jbeta primers and 60 Vbeta primers were used for the PCR. The method was immunoSEQ multiplex PCR; TCRdb's version includes in-frame clones alone and lacks a portion of them. The sample has 200,000 or so clones, over 65% seen once. V and J are TRBV10-3 and TRBJ2-2; D gene unclear. The sample taken for sequencing was PBMCs. This TCR derives from a middle-aged man in good health and CMV-seronegative. CDR3 sequence: CAISESGAPSNTGELFF. The DNA of the CDR3 is TGTGCCATCAGTGAGTCCGGAGCACCCTCGAACACCGGGGAGCTGTTTTTT.